This paragraph reports one T cell receptor (beta chain). Its target is unknown. PCR amplification relied on 60 Vbeta primers (plus 13 Jbeta primers). The table came from immunoSEQ multiplex PCR; TCRdb's copy has only in-frame clones and leaves some out. The sample shows more than 95,000 clones, roughly three fifths of them seen only once. CDR3 size: 15 residues. Germline-derived CDR1 and CDR2 are SGHDN and FVKESK. V shed 5 bases and J 1 base; nucleotides not matched to a gene: 6. These data are taken from a study of cytomegalovirus exposure and HLA in healthy donors. At the level of the study: In an early release, HLA-typed donors contributed about 80 million unique TCR sequences.

Study findings and constraints: It was only CMV serostatus that was available as immune exposure information.

The rearrangement uses TRBV14 and TRBJ2-3, with TRBD1 identical over 7 bases. The source is a man aged 60 to 75 in good health and CMV-seronegative. Sequencing was carried out using PBMCs. The CDR3 loop is CASSVHGQGTDTQYF. In DNA, the CDR3 is TGTGCCAGCAGCGTCCATGGACAGGGCACAGATACGCAGTATTTT.